The following is a T cell receptor beta chain sequence with its context. Its antigen is still unknown. The data derive from a study of T cell clonotyping in hematopoietic cell transplantation. Study-wide context: Cytoreduction preceded collection of pretransplant recipient samples. The study's findings and limits: Few recipient clonotypes overlapped donors; over 95% were de novo at given depth. Recipient TCR diversity dropped after transplant; expanded clonotypes rose from day 30 to 180. Graft donor and pretransplant recipient Inverse Simpson Index values predicted broader posttransplant TCR diversity.

Measured with immunoSEQ multiplex PCR; TCRdb has only the in-frame clones, and not every one. Here the sample spans 50,000 or so clones, roughly 80% being singletons. Time point reported: recipient sample about 28 days before transplant, after cytoreduction. The germline V gene encodes CDR1 SEHNR and CDR2 FQNEAQ (reference sequence). There are 16 residues in the CDR3. Trimming stripped 0 bases from V and 2 bases from J, with 14 bases between. The source of this sequence is a man between 60 and 70 years old with myelodysplastic syndrome. Some clones in this sample may be carry-over from other donors' samples. The chain couples TRBV7-9 to TRBJ2-7, with D perhaps TRBD1 (6 bases). This sample comprised peripheral blood mononuclear cells, obtained before stem cell transplant. The CDR3 here is CASSLALGAGPYEQYF. The CDR3 DNA reads as TGTGCCAGCAGCTTAGCTTTGGGGGCAGGGCCCTACGAGCAGTACTTC.